In this sample, the clone carrying this T cell receptor beta chain turned up once. The antigen remains undetermined. The data derive from a study of cytomegalovirus exposure and HLA in healthy donors. Germline CDR1 reads MNHEY; CDR2 reads SVGAGI. This CDR3 spans 15 amino acids. With 5 bases removed from V and 3 bases from J, the gap between germline ends came to 11 bases. Study-level results: As was reported, the classifier diagnosed cytomegalovirus status with high specificity and sensitivity.

Both 60 Vbeta primers and 13 Jbeta primers went into the PCR. As handled by the study authors: An analysis performed later counted 74 million or so unique TCR beta chains (approximately 11 million of them shared). Data came from immunoSEQ multiplex PCR; TCRdb stores just in-frame clones and leaves some out. For V, J and clone size, that table is used; D and trimming come from the DNA. The sample holds about 150,000 clones, 66% seen once. The sequence derives from a woman aged 55-70 years in good health and CMV-seronegative. Source material: PBMCs. This chain connects TRBV6-5 to TRBJ2-6; D uncertain. CDR3 DNA: TGTGCCAGCAGTCTAACTGTTCATGGGGCCAACGTCCTGACTTTC. Translation gives CASSLTVHGANVLTF.